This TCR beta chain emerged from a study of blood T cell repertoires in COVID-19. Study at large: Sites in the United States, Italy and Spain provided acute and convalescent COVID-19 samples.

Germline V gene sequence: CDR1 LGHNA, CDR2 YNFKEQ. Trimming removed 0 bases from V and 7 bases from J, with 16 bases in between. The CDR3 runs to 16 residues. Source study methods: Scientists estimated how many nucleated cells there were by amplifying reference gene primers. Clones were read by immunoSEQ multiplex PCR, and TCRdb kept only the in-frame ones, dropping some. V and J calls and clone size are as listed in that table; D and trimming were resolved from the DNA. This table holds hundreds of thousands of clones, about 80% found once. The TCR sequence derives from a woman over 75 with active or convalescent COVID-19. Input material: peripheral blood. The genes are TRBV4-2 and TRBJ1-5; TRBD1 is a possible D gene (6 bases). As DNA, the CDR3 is TGTGCCAGCAGCCAAGATGGGCGGACAGTTGGGCAGCCCCAGCATTTT. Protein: CASSQDGRTVGQPQHF.